This TCR beta chain was profiled in a study of cytomegalovirus exposure and HLA in healthy donors. Study-wide context: Samples from HLA-typed donors yielded some 85 million unique TCRs in an early data release.

The study ran its PCR with 60 Vbeta and 13 Jbeta primers. The data were produced by immunoSEQ multiplex PCR, yet TCRdb's version contains in-frame clones alone and is incomplete. The sample yields some 130,000 clones, roughly 70% seen once. The study, taken as a whole, reports: Later genetic work tied a missense DCLRE1C variant to beta-chain V and J trimming. Earlier analysis looked at TCR beta V segments, and most were productive about 90% or about 30% of the time.

Trimming stripped 3 bases from V and 7 bases from J, with 18 bases between. This CDR3 is 14 amino acids long. Germline CDR1 reads SQVTM; CDR2 reads ANQGSEA. For this clone: Its antigen is unidentified.

This sequence was found in an older woman in good health and CMV-seropositive. The chain couples TRBV29-1 to TRBJ1-2, with D perhaps matching TRBD1 (6 bases). The sample was PBMCs. The chain's CDR3 is CSVDTGKGVGGYTF. The CDR3, as DNA: TGCAGCGTTGATACGGGGAAGGGGGTTGGTGGCTACACCTTC.